This T cell receptor beta chain was captured by sequencing in a study of cytomegalovirus exposure and HLA in healthy donors. Broader study findings: Associated with HLA alleles at 0.05 false discovery rate in a later analysis were some 18,000 TCR beta sequences. Cytomegalovirus status, reportedly, was diagnosed with high specificity and sensitivity by the classifier.

Vbeta (60) and Jbeta (13) primers were used in the PCR. Assay: immunoSEQ multiplex PCR; the TCRdb copy retains only in-frame clones and omits some. The sample carries roughly 300,000 clones, roughly 89% recorded once. About this clone itself: Its target is not known.

The ends were cut back, 6 bases at V and 2 bases at J, with 13 bases in the middle. Looked up from germline, CDR1 is LNHDA and CDR2 is SQIVND (reference sequence). The CDR3 loop spans 14 amino acids. This clonotype originated in a middle-aged man in good health and CMV-seropositive. V and J are TRBV19 and TRBJ1-1; D call uncertain. Sequencing input: PBMCs. In nucleotides, the CDR3 is TGTGCCAGTAGCCTCGGGCGGGGAAACACTGAAGCTTTCTTT. It specifies CASSLGRGNTEAFF. The complete variable domain, with remaining parts taken from reference TRBV19 and TRBJ1-1, reads DGGITQSPKYLFRKEGQNVTLSCEQNLNHDAMYWYRQDPGQGLRLIYYSQIVNDFQKGDIAEGYSVSREKKESFPLTVTSAQKNPTAFYLCASSLGRGNTEAFFGQGTRLTVV.